The 10 T cell receptor beta chains below all came from one sample that was sequenced in a study of cytotoxic CD8 clonotypes in ibrutinib-treated CLL. Method: immunoSEQ multiplex PCR; TCRdb's copy keeps in-frame clones and lacks some. The data show 150,000 or so clones, around nine tenths seen once. The input for sequencing was PBMCs, taken at disease progression, from a patient treated with ibrutinib. The receptors were sampled from a human donor with chronic lymphocytic leukemia.

The chain recombines TRBV7-9 with TRBJ1-1, with D perhaps matching TRBD1 (5 bases). CDR3 size: 15 residues. Germline assignment: CDR1 SEHNR and CDR2 FQNEAQ (reference sequence). The germline V and J ends were trimmed by 3 bases and 7 bases, with 18 bases remaining between them. CDR3: CASSLSGTRDGEAFF. CDR3 DNA sequence: TGTGCCAGCAGCTTGTCCGGGACCAGAGACGGTGAAGCTTTCTTT. The full variable domain, in which reference TRBV7-9 and TRBJ1-1 provide the parts outside the CDR3, is DTGVSQNPRHKITKRGQNVTFRCDPISEHNRLYWYRQTLGQGPEFLTYFQNEAQLEKSRLLSDRFSAERPKGSFSTLEIQRTEQGDSAMYLCASSLSGTRDGEAFFGQGTRLTVV.

The chain combines TRBV28 with TRBJ1-3; weak D call: TRBD1 (5 bases). The V end lost 3 bases, the J end lost 0 bases, and 18 bases lay between the germline ends. CDR3 length: 18 amino acids. Per the germline V gene, CDR1 is MDHEN and CDR2 is SYDVKM. The CDR3 loop is CASSLLDAQDISGNTIYF. The CDR3 bases are TGTGCCAGCAGTTTGTTGGATGCACAGGACATCTCTGGAAACACCATATATTTT.

This CDR3 is CASSPRETQYF. CDR3 nucleotides: TGTGCCAGCAGCCCGCGGGAGACCCAGTACTTC. This sequence joins TRBV6-1 and TRBJ2-5; no clear D gene. Per the germline V gene, CDR1 is MNHNS and CDR2 is SASEGT. Trimming pared 6 bases from V and 5 bases from J, leaving 7 bases between. CDR3 size: 11 residues.

A remark on this clone: This clone may be a read error of a much larger clone one base away. The same CDR3 arises from other DNA sequences in this sample as well. The chain combines TRBV5-4 with TRBJ2-7; D might be TRBD2 (5 bases). The CDR3 has 12 amino acids. Trimming left V 2 bases short and J 3 bases short, with 6 bases between. Per germline, CDR1 SGHNT and CDR2 YYREEE (reference sequence). The CDR3 DNA follows: TGTGCCAGCAGCTTAGGAGGCTACGAGCAGTACTTC. Translating it yields CASSLGGYEQYF.

This chain joins TRBV4-1 and TRBJ2-3, with a possible D match to TRBD2 (5 bases). CDR1 MGHRA and CDR2 YSYEKL come from the germline V gene. The CDR3 spans 15 residues. Trimming took off 0 bases at V and 6 bases at J, with 13 bases between the two ends. DNA of the CDR3: TGCGCCAGCAGCCAAGAGAGGGTTGGTGGGGATACGCAGTATTTT. Translating it yields CASSQERVGGDTQYF.

The genes are TRBV6-1 and TRBJ1-1; 8 bases are shared with TRBD1. Germline CDR1 reads MNHNS; CDR2 reads SASEGT. The CDR3 contains 15 residues. V dropped 4 bases and J dropped 10; count of bases not matched to a gene: 14. CDR3 bases: TGTGCCAGCAGTGTGAGGTGGACAGGGATGGGAAGAGCTTTCTTT. Amino acid sequence: CASSVRWTGMGRAFF.

J is TRBJ2-7 and V is TRBV5-6; D gene uncertain. Looked up from germline, CDR1 is SGHDT and CDR2 is YYEEEE. V was pared by 4 bases and J by 2 bases, with 10 bases between. CDR3 size: 13 residues. The CDR3 sequence is CASSRKRAYEQYF. The CDR3 bases are TGTGCCAGCAGCAGGAAACGAGCCTACGAGCAGTACTTC.

This chain joins TRBV5-1 and TRBJ2-2; TRBD1 matches 9 bases. Germline V CDR1 and CDR2: SGHRS, YFSETQ. The ends lost 5 bases at V and 1 base at J; junction bases unmatched: 6. The CDR3 extends over 16 amino acids. The CDR3 loop reads CASRPPGQGNTGELFF. The CDR3 DNA sequence: TGCGCCAGCAGACCCCCGGGACAGGGGAACACCGGGGAGCTGTTTTTT.

This chain connects TRBV2 to TRBJ2-7; 9 positions match TRBD2. Germline CDR1 reads SNHLY; CDR2 reads FYNNEI. J lost 6 bases, V lost 4 bases, and 7 bases had no gene match. The CDR3 loop spans 14 amino acids. CDR3 nucleotide sequence: TGTGCCAGCAGTGTAACAGCGGGAGGTGTCGAGCAGTACTTC. This translates into CASSVTAGGVEQYF.

The CDR3 is CASSLESGQAQETQYF. In nucleotides, the CDR3 is TGTGCCAGCAGCTTGGAATCGGGACAGGCCCAAGAGACCCAGTACTTC. The chain joins TRBV5-5 to TRBJ2-5; 8 positions agree with TRBD1. V shed 0 bases and J 1 base; nucleotides not matched to a gene: 5. The length of the CDR3 is 16 residues. The germline CDR1 and CDR2 sequences are SGHKS and YYEKEE (reference sequence).